The clone carrying this T cell receptor beta chain was recorded once. Its antigen remains unknown. The sample originates from a study of a mutant IDH1 vaccine in newly diagnosed glioma. Profiling relied on immunoSEQ multiplex PCR, and the TCRdb table lists in-frame clones only, not all of them. The table shows about 92,000 clones, with roughly 77% occurring only once. Study results and caveats: There seemed to be no relation between pseudoprogression and changes in top peripheral T cell clonotypes. Vaccine-induced immune responses were detected in roughly 93% of patients.

The time point was: baseline, week 1 (first vaccination visit). The treatment is: pre-vaccination baseline after standard-of-care therapy. From germline, CDR1 is SGHTA and CDR2 FQGNSA. The CDR3 sequence is 15 residues long. J was trimmed by 6 bases and V by 3 bases; bases with no gene match: 5. The specimen comprised PBMCs, sampled from a glioma patient treated with radiotherapy, temozolomide or both. This chain links TRBV7-2 with TRBJ2-2; 9 positions agree with TRBD2. The sequence came from a man aged 40-50 years with glioma. CDR3 protein: CASSLRIAGAGELFF. CDR3 DNA sequence: TGTGCCAGCAGCTTGCGAATAGCGGGAGCCGGGGAGCTGTTTTTT.